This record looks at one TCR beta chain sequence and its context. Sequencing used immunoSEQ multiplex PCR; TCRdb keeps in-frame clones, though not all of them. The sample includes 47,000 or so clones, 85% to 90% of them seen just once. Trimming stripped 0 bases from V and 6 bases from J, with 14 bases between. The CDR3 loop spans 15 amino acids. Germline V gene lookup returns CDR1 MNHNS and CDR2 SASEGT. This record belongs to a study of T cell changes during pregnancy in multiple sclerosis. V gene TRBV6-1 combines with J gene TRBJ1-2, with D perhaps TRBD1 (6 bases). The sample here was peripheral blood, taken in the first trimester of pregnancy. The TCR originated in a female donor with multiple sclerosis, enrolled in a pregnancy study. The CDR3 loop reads CASSEAVTGYDGYTF. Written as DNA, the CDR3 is TGTGCCAGCAGTGAAGCCGTTACAGGGTACGATGGCTACACCTTC.